The present T cell receptor (beta chain) was sequenced within a study of Graves' ophthalmopathy and Graves' hyperthyroidism. The diagnosis was founded upon clinical symptoms, serum thyroxine, TRAb, thyroid ultrasound and orbital computed tomography. The study amplified TCR beta CDR3 regions using RNA transcripts. Following a first-round RT-PCR that used HTBI primers, a second-round multiplex PCR was carried out. TCRdb reprocessed the multiplex PCR reads via MiXCR and lists one record per CDR3 protein. The table shows about 1.1 million distinct CDR3 sequences, with less than 45% occurring only once. To note about this clonotype: The antigen remains unidentified.

Notes on the study in general: Blood repertoires reportedly contained most expanded thyroid clonotypes above 0.001 frequency.

The CDR3 runs to 16 residues. Germline V gene lookup returns CDR1 SNHLY and CDR2 FYNNEI. V was cut by 5 bases and J by 2 bases, with 13 bases left in between. The rearrangement links TRBV2 to TRBJ1-6; D is possibly TRBD1 (5 bases). Sequencing was done on a sample of peripheral blood or thyroid tissue (not recorded which). The TCR originated in an adult man with Graves' hyperthyroidism. DNA for the CDR3: TGTGCCAGCAGTTTTAGGGCGACAGCCTATAATTCACCCCTCCACTTT. Protein: CASSFRATAYNSPLHF.